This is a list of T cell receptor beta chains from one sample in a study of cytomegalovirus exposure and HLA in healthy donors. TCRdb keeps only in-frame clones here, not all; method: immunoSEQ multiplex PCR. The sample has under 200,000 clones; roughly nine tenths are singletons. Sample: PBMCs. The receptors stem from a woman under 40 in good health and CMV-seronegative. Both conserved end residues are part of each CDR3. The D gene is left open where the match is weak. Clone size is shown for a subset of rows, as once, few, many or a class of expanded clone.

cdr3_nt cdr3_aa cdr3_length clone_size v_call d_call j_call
TGTGCCAGCAGTTTCCAATGGGGGCACTATGGCTACACCTTC CASSFQWGHYGYTF 14 few TRBV27 - TRBJ1-2
TGCGCCAGCAGCCAAACCCGGGACAGGGCGTTTTACTATGGCTACACCTTC CASSQTRDRAFYYGYTF 17 - TRBV4-3 TRBD1 TRBJ1-2
TGTGCCAGCAGTCCATGGCCTCCGGGACAGAGCAATCAGCCCCAGCATTTT CASSPWPPGQSNQPQHF 17 - TRBV27 TRBD1 TRBJ1-5
TGTGCCAGCAGAGACCGGACGGGGAACACTGAAGCTTTCTTT CASRDRTGNTEAFF 14 - TRBV2 - TRBJ1-1
TGTGCCAGCAGCACCAGGGATGACTATGGCTACACCTTC CASSTRDDYGYTF 13 few TRBV5-6 - TRBJ1-2
TGTGCCAGCAGCGAACGACAGGTCCATGGCTACACCTTC CASSERQVHGYTF 13 - TRBV5-4 - TRBJ1-2
TGTGCCAGCAGCCCTACGAGCACAGATACGCAGTATTTT CASSPTSTDTQYF 13 - TRBV7-9 - TRBJ2-3
TGTGCCAGCAGCCGGGGGGCGCGTCGGAGTAATGAAAAACTGTTTTTT CASSRGARRSNEKLFF 16 - TRBV5-6 - TRBJ1-4
TGTGCCAGTAGTACCGGGACAACATATCAGCCCCAGCATTTT CASSTGTTYQPQHF 14 - TRBV19 - TRBJ1-5
TGCAGCGTTGGGGTTGGAGAGACCCAGTACTTC CSVGVGETQYF 11 - TRBV29-1 - TRBJ2-5
TGCGCCAGCAGCTTGACGGGGGGATTGCAGCCCCAGCATTTT CASSLTGGLQPQHF 14 - TRBV5-1 - TRBJ1-5
TGTGCCAGTAGTATAGCCCGGGGGCTTTTTGGCACTGAAGCTTTCTTT CASSIARGLFGTEAFF 16 - TRBV19 - TRBJ1-1
TGCGCCAGCAGCTTGAATCTAGCGGGGAGCACAGATACGCAGTATTTT CASSLNLAGSTDTQYF 16 - TRBV5-1 TRBD2 TRBJ2-3
TGTGCCAGCAGTTTCTTAGCGGGGGGCAATACCGGGGAGCTGTTTTTT CASSFLAGGNTGELFF 16 - TRBV27 TRBD2 TRBJ2-2
TGTGCCAGTAGTATTGTGAACTACAATGAGCAGTTCTTC CASSIVNYNEQFF 13 - TRBV19 - TRBJ2-1
TGCGCCAGCAGCGTCCAGTGGACAGGGGAGGGGGAAAAACTGTTTTTT CASSVQWTGEGEKLFF 16 - TRBV4-3 TRBD1 TRBJ1-4
TGTGCCAGCAGCAAAGCGTCGCCGTCCTACGAGCAGTACTTC CASSKASPSYEQYF 14 - TRBV21-1 - TRBJ2-7
TGTGCCAGCAGCTCCCCTGTCCGGGGCCTCAATGAGCAGTTCTTC CASSSPVRGLNEQFF 15 - TRBV5-4 - TRBJ2-1
TGTGCCAGCAGTTCGACTAGCGGGAGGGCGGGCGGCAATGAGCAGTTCTTC CASSSTSGRAGGNEQFF 17 - TRBV28 TRBD2 TRBJ2-1
TGCAGCGTTGAAGAGCAGGTCCCGAGTGAGCAGTTCTTC CSVEEQVPSEQFF 13 - TRBV29-1 - TRBJ2-1
TGTGCTAGTGGTTTGTTGTTAGGGATCGCGACCCAGTACTTC CASGLLLGIATQYF 14 - TRBV12-5 - TRBJ2-5
TGTGCCAGCAGCTTGGGGGCTGACAGTTATCAGCCCCAGCATTTT CASSLGADSYQPQHF 15 - TRBV5-6 - TRBJ1-5
TGTGCCAGCTCACCAAAGCAGAAGAACACTGAAGCTTTCTTT CASSPKQKNTEAFF 14 - TRBV18 - TRBJ1-1
TGTGCCAGCAGCGTTAGCGGGGCCTCCTACAATGAGCAGTTCTTC CASSVSGASYNEQFF 15 - TRBV7-3 TRBD2 TRBJ2-1
TGTGCCAGCGCTTTAGGGGCCCATGAGCAGTTCTTC CASALGAHEQFF 12 - TRBV7-2 - TRBJ2-1
TGTGCCAGCAGCCAAGGAGGCGAGGGTCTCACTGAAGCTTTCTTT CASSQGGEGLTEAFF 15 - TRBV4-2 - TRBJ1-1
TGTGCCAGCAGCTTGGACGGATTCGATGAGCAGTTCTTC CASSLDGFDEQFF 13 once TRBV5-8 - TRBJ2-1
TGTGCCAGCAGCGCCGGGACAGGGGAGAAGGGAGCGGGAGACTACGAGCAGTACTTC CASSAGTGEKGAGDYEQYF 19 - TRBV7-9 TRBD1 TRBJ2-7
TGTGCCAGCAGTTTATTAGCTAGCGGTGGGGCCTACAATGAGCAGTTCTTC CASSLLASGGAYNEQFF 17 - TRBV27 TRBD2 TRBJ2-1
TGTGCCAGCAGTTACTCTTCCTACAATGAGCAGTTCTTC CASSYSSYNEQFF 13 - TRBV6-5 - TRBJ2-1
TGTGCCAGCAGCTTGTTCGCAGGGGACAATGAGCAGTTCTTC CASSLFAGDNEQFF 14 few TRBV5-4 - TRBJ2-1
TGTGCCAGCAGCCTTGACCGGAACTACGAGCAGTACTTC CASSLDRNYEQYF 13 - TRBV7-7 - TRBJ2-7
TGTGCCAGCAGTTCGAATACAGGGAGTTTGCAGTTCTTC CASSSNTGSLQFF 13 - TRBV7-6 - TRBJ2-1
TGTGCCAGCTCACCATCAGTCCCGAGCTCCTATAATTCACCCCTCCACTTT CASSPSVPSSYNSPLHF 17 - TRBV18 - TRBJ1-6
TGTGCCAGCAGCTGGGACAGAAACTATGGCTACACCTTC CASSWDRNYGYTF 13 once TRBV7-9 TRBD1 TRBJ1-2